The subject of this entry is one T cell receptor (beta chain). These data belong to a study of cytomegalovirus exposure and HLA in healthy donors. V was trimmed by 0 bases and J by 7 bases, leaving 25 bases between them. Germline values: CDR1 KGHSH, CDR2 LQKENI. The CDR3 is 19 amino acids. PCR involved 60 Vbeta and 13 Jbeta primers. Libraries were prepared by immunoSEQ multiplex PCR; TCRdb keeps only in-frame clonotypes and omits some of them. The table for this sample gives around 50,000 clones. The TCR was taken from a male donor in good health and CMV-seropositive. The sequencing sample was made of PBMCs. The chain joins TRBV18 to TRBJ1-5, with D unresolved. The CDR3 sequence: CASSPPPRLESNAGQPQHF. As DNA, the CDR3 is TGTGCCAGCTCACCACCCCCACGACTCGAGAGTAACGCCGGACAGCCCCAGCATTTT.